These 19 T cell receptor beta chains originate from one sample sequenced in a study of blood T cells in healthy people across ages. A sample-barcoded 5' primer and a J-beta primer mix were used in a second PCR of about 7 to 11 cycles. Each CDR3 protein is one row after TCRdb ran MiXCR on the 5' RACE reads. The sample has some 1.6 million distinct CDR3 sequences, approximately 32% seen once; the top ten hold about 10%. Input material: blood. The source of these receptors is a woman aged 25 to 39 in good health.

V and J are TRBV7-2 and TRBJ1-2; 7 positions agree with TRBD1. Germline trimming cut 3 bases from V and 8 bases from J; bases unmatched to any gene: 9. Germline assignment: CDR1 SGHTA and CDR2 FQGNSA. The CDR3 consists of 14 residues. The CDR3 loop reads CASSLGQLRRGYTF. The CDR3 region has the DNA TGTGCCAGCAGCTTGGGACAGTTACGGCGGGGCTACACCTTC.

This chain connects TRBV28 to TRBJ2-3; 13 nucleotides align to TRBD2. CDR3 length: 19 amino acids. The germline V gene has CDR1 MDHEN and CDR2 SYDVKM. Germline trimming cut 5 bases from V and 3 bases from J; bases unmatched to any gene: 14. The CDR3 region is CASSPLTSGRPGRTDTQYF. CDR3 in DNA: TGTGCCAGCAGTCCTCTGACTAGCGGGAGGCCGGGTAGGACAGATACGCAGTATTTT.

In this sample, this clonotype turned up a few times. The V and J genes are TRBV18 and TRBJ1-1; TRBD1 aligns across 7 bases. The CDR3 is made up of 14 amino acids. With V trimmed by 6 bases and J by 4 bases, 8 bases remained unmatched. Germline V gene data show CDR1 as KGHSH and CDR2 as LQKENI. This chain's CDR3 is CASSFRDSSTEAFF. The CDR3 coding sequence is TGTGCCAGCTCGTTCCGGGACAGTTCCACTGAAGCTTTCTTT. Full variable domain (remainder filled in from reference TRBV18 and TRBJ1-1): NAGVMQNPRHLVRRRGQEARLRCSPMKGHSHVYWYRQLPEEGLKFMVYLQKENIIDESGMPKERFSAEFPKEGPSILRIQQVVRGDSAAYFCASSFRDSSTEAFFGQGTRLTVV.

This clonotype was observed a handful of times. The genes are TRBV12-3 or TRBV12-4 and TRBJ2-2; possibly TRBD1 for D (6 bases). V was trimmed by 6 bases and J by 0 bases, leaving 11 bases between them. The CDR3 is 15 amino acids. The CDR3 sequence is CASRSGTPNTGELFF. The CDR3 nucleotides are TGTGCCAGCAGATCCGGGACACCGAACACCGGGGAGCTGTTTTTT.

The V gene is TRBV7-2, the J gene TRBJ2-2, with D hard to call. V was shortened by 5 bases and J by 4 bases, with 11 bases between the two germline ends. The CDR3 totals 14 residues. Germline V lookup: CDR1 SGHTA, CDR2 FQGNSA. The DNA of the CDR3 is TGTGCCAGCAGCCCTTCCTCAGCCACCGGGGAGCTGTTTTTT. Its protein product is CASSPSSATGELFF.

This clonotype was counted only a few times. The V gene is TRBV2, the J gene TRBJ2-1, with no clear D. The germline V and J ends were trimmed by 6 bases and 8 bases, with 8 bases remaining between them. CDR1 SNHLY and CDR2 FYNNEI come from the germline V gene. The CDR3 runs 11 residues. CDR3 residues: CASRELDEQFF. The CDR3 DNA reads TGTGCCAGCAGGGAGTTGGATGAGCAGTTCTTC.

The chain has TRBV28 and TRBJ1-2, with D possibly being TRBD1 (5 bases). Trimming left V 5 bases short and J 8 bases short, with 18 bases between. The CDR3 runs to 14 residues. In germline, CDR1 is MDHEN, CDR2 SYDVKM. The CDR3 DNA reads as TGTGCCAGCAGTAGCGGACCGGGGGAGGCCGGCTACACCTTC. Translated, it gives CASSSGPGEAGYTF.

The J gene is TRBJ2-1, the V gene TRBV5-1, with 7 nucleotides matching TRBD1. The V gene's germline CDR1 is SGHRS and CDR2 YFSETQ. Trimming at V came to 3 bases and at J to 3 bases, leaving 18 bases not matched to a gene. The CDR3 sequence is 19 residues long. The CDR3 nucleotides read TGCGCCAGCAGCTCGATCCGGGACAGTCTAAAGGGGATCTACAATGAGCAGTTCTTC. Its translation: CASSSIRDSLKGIYNEQFF.

This chain uses TRBV27 with TRBJ1-2; possible D gene TRBD1, 6 bases. The CDR3 runs 13 residues. CDR1 is MNHEY and CDR2 is SMNVEV in the germline V gene (reference sequence). Trimming took 4 bases from V and 8 from J, leaving 14 bases between them. This chain's CDR3 is CASSSTGTPGYTF. CDR3 nucleotides: TGTGCCAGCAGTTCGACCGGGACACCAGGCTACACCTTC.

The chain uses TRBV2 and TRBJ2-1, with D perhaps matching TRBD1 or TRBD2 (7 bases each). Per germline, CDR1 SNHLY and CDR2 FYNNEI. This CDR3 is built from 13 residues. V was pared by 6 bases and J by 6 bases, with 12 bases between. The CDR3 spells CASSRGGINEQFF. The CDR3 nucleotides read TGTGCCAGCAGCAGGGGGGGGATCAATGAGCAGTTCTTC.

The sample holds many counts of this clonotype. The V call is TRBV4-1, the J call TRBJ2-1; D perhaps matches TRBD2 (5 bases). This CDR3 region has 15 residues. V was pared by 4 bases and J by 8 bases, with 18 bases between. The V gene's germline CDR1 is MGHRA and CDR2 YSYEKL. CDR3: CASSPQRDPFYEQFF. In DNA form, the CDR3 reads TGCGCCAGCAGCCCCCAGAGGGATCCTTTCTATGAGCAGTTCTTC.

V is TRBV7-3 and J is TRBJ2-5; D may be TRBD2 (5 bases). The better agreement between TRBJ2-7 and the DNA end casts doubt on the J call. CDR3 length equals 16 residues. Per germline, CDR1 SGHTA and CDR2 FQGTGA. CDR3: CASSLTRAAVGNEQYF. The CDR3 DNA is TGTGCCAGCAGCTTAACGCGGGCGGCCGTTGGTAACGAGCAGTACTTC.

This chain joins TRBV30 and TRBJ1-1; D is unresolved. Germline CDR1 reads GTSNPN; CDR2 reads SVGIG (reference sequence). Trimming took 2 bases from V and 1 from J, leaving 5 bases between them. The CDR3 is 12 amino acids. Here the CDR3 DNA reads TGTGCCTGGAGTCAGAGGAACACTGAAGCTTTCTTT. Its protein is CAWSQRNTEAFF. Looking up the rest from reference TRBV30 and TRBJ1-1 gives the full variable domain: SQTIHQWPATLVQPVGSPLSLECTVEGTSNPNLYWYRQAAGRGLQLLFYSVGIGQISSEVPQNLSASRPQDRQFILSSKKLLLSDSGFYLCAWSQRNTEAFFGQGTRLTVV.

The chain has TRBV21-1 and TRBJ2-3; the table's D call of TRBD2 was not tested on the DNA. TRBV21-1 is designated a pseudogene. The CDR3 is 17 amino acids. The chain's CDR3 is CASSKRTSGSCSDTQYF. The CDR3 bases are TGTGCCAGCAGCAAGAGGACTAGCGGGAGTTGTTCAGATACGCAGTATTTT.

CDR3 loop: CASSPPGFEQYF. The CDR3 DNA reads as TGTGCCAGCAGTCCACCAGGGTTCGAGCAGTACTTC. The chain employs TRBV27 and TRBJ2-7; TRBD1 might be the D (5 bases). CDR1 is MNHEY and CDR2 is SMNVEV in the germline V gene (reference sequence). The CDR3 contains 12 residues. With 5 bases removed from V and 6 bases from J, the gap between germline ends came to 11 bases.

This clonotype has a handful of counts. The J gene is TRBJ2-1, the V gene TRBV28, with 11 bases lining up with TRBD2. Trimming removed 3 bases from V and 3 bases from J; junction bases left unmatched: 4. This CDR3 is built from 16 residues. Germline V gene sequence: CDR1 MDHEN, CDR2 SYDVKM. The CDR3 is CASSFSGLAGYNEQFF. The CDR3 coding sequence is TGTGCCAGCAGTTTCTCAGGACTAGCGGGCTACAATGAGCAGTTCTTC.

There are a few counts of this clonotype. The CDR3 region has the DNA TGCGCCAGCAGCTCCGGAGCGGGAGTGGCGGATACGCAGTATTTT. This codes for CASSSGAGVADTQYF. J is TRBJ2-3 and V is TRBV5-1, with TRBD2 matching over 8 bases. The CDR3 is made up of 15 amino acids. In germline, CDR1 is SGHRS, CDR2 YFSETQ. J lost 6 bases, V lost 3 bases, and 9 bases had no gene match.

The CDR3 sequence is CASRDSGSYNEQFF. CDR3 nucleotide sequence: TGCGCCAGCAGAGACAGCGGATCCTACAATGAGCAGTTCTTC. The rearrangement uses TRBV5-1 and TRBJ2-1; D is possibly TRBD1 or TRBD2 (5 bases each). The CDR3 is 14 residues long. Trimming took off 5 bases at V and 1 base at J, with 10 bases between the two ends. From germline, CDR1 is SGHRS and CDR2 YFSETQ.

V and J are TRBV27 and TRBJ1-2, with a tentative D call TRBD1 (5 bases). CDR3 length equals 17 residues. V was pared by 7 bases and J by 1 base, with 22 bases between. CDR1 and CDR2 (germline): MNHEY, SMNVEV (reference sequence). Here the CDR3 reads CASTRSGRNTDNYGYTF. The CDR3 DNA reads TGTGCCAGCACGCGATCGGGGCGAAATACAGATAACTATGGCTACACCTTC.